This passage covers 31 T cell receptor beta chains from one sample sequenced in a study of cytomegalovirus exposure and HLA in healthy donors. Researchers ran the PCR with 60 Vbeta and 13 Jbeta primers. TCRdb's table, derived via immunoSEQ multiplex PCR, lists solely in-frame clones and lacks some. The sample yields around 130,000 clones, around 75% seen once. Sequenced sample: PBMCs. The receptors derive from a woman between 35 and 50 years old in good health and CMV-seropositive.

This sequence joins TRBV7-2 and TRBJ2-7, with a tentative D call TRBD2 (6 bases). CDR1 and CDR2 (germline): SGHTA, FQGNSA. This CDR3 is built from 14 residues. The V gene lost 0 bases and the J gene lost 4 bases, with 10 bases spanning the gap. DNA for the CDR3: TGTGCCAGCAGCTTAGCGGGAGGTTCGTACGAGCAGTACTTC. Translating gives CASSLAGGSYEQYF.

The V gene is TRBV7-9, the J gene TRBJ1-5; perhaps TRBD1 as D (5 bases). This CDR3 has 14 amino acids. The V gene's germline CDR1 is SEHNR and CDR2 FQNEAQ (reference sequence). The ends were cut back, 2 bases at V and 11 bases at J, with 16 bases in the middle. CDR3 protein: CASSLQGPAGAQHF. CDR3 sequence (DNA): TGTGCCAGCAGCTTACAGGGACCCGCGGGGGCCCAGCATTTT.

This clone was found a few times. The J gene is TRBJ1-6, the V gene TRBV30; TRBD1 agrees at 8 bases. This CDR3 is 14 amino acids long. CDR1 is GTSNPN, CDR2 SVGIG, per germline (reference sequence). The trim removed 2 bases at V and 9 bases at J, leaving 6 bases unmatched. The CDR3 nucleotides are TGTGCCTGGAGTATGGGACAGGCAATTTCACCCCTCCACTTT. This codes for CAWSMGQAISPLHF.

The CDR3 DNA reads TGTGCCAGCAGACCCCCGGACACCGTGAACACTGAAGCTTTCTTT. Protein: CASRPPDTVNTEAFF. The chain combines TRBV6-5 with TRBJ1-1; D is perhaps TRBD1 (5 bases). Germline V gene lookup returns CDR1 MNHEY and CDR2 SVGAGI. Trimming removed 6 bases at V and 0 bases at J, with 14 bases between. This CDR3 is built from 15 residues.

The sample holds a few counts of this clone. The chain couples TRBV7-2 to TRBJ2-1; 8 positions agree with TRBD2. The CDR3 has 15 residues. The V gene end was trimmed by 6 bases and the J gene end by 4 bases; junction bases not matched to a gene: 8. Germline V gene lookup returns CDR1 SGHTA and CDR2 FQGNSA. The CDR3 loop is CASRLPGGEYNEQFF. The CDR3 region has the DNA TGTGCCAGCAGGCTTCCCGGGGGGGAGTACAATGAGCAGTTCTTC.

The V call is TRBV4-1, the J call TRBJ2-3; D might be TRBD1 (6 bases). The CDR3 extends over 15 amino acids. The germline V gene encodes CDR1 MGHRA and CDR2 YSYEKL. The V gene lost 3 bases and the J gene lost 0 bases, with 10 bases spanning the gap. Written as DNA, the CDR3 is TGCGCCAGCAGCCAGATACAGGGTAGCACAGATACGCAGTATTTT. It yields the protein CASSQIQGSTDTQYF.

The CDR3 DNA is TGTGCTCGGACAGGGGGCTCACTTTCTGGAAACACCATATATTTT. Amino acids: CARTGGSLSGNTIYF. The rearrangement links TRBV30 to TRBJ1-3; 11 nucleotides agree with TRBD1. Germline V gene lookup returns CDR1 GTSNPN and CDR2 SVGIG (reference sequence). This CDR3 is 15 amino acids long.

This chain connects TRBV27 to TRBJ2-3; 13 bases fit TRBD2. Losses at the gene ends were 2 bases for V and 4 bases for J; bases not matched to a gene: 3. The CDR3 length is 16 residues. CDR1 is MNHEY, CDR2 SMNVEV, per germline (reference sequence). CDR3 nucleotides: TGTGCCAGCAGTTTAACTAGCGGGGGGGCCTCAGATACGCAGTATTTT. Translating it yields CASSLTSGGASDTQYF.

This clone was counted once. The gene calls are TRBV19 and TRBJ2-7; 9 positions agree with TRBD1. V dropped 6 bases and J dropped 3; count of bases not matched to a gene: 6. The CDR3 has 14 amino acids. Germline CDR1 LNHDA, CDR2 SQIVND (reference sequence). CDR3 protein: CASSAWDRDYEQYF. In DNA form, the CDR3 reads TGTGCCAGTAGCGCCTGGGACAGGGACTACGAGCAGTACTTC.

The chain employs TRBV7-9 and TRBJ1-2; 9 bases match TRBD1. CDR1 is SEHNR and CDR2 is FQNEAQ in the germline V gene (reference sequence). CDR3 length equals 15 residues. With V trimmed by 5 bases and J by 0 bases, 4 bases remained unmatched. The CDR3 loop is CASSKQGATNYGYTF. CDR3 bases: TGTGCCAGCAGCAAACAGGGGGCTACTAACTATGGCTACACCTTC.

This clone has more than one count but fewer than ten. V gene TRBV28 combines with J gene TRBJ2-7, with D unclear. This CDR3 spans 12 amino acids. Germline assignment: CDR1 MDHEN and CDR2 SYDVKM. The germline V and J ends were trimmed by 8 bases and 9 bases, with 17 bases remaining between them. The CDR3 sequence: CASYSANRRQYF. CDR3 sequence (DNA): TGTGCCAGCTATTCCGCGAATAGGAGGCAGTACTTC.

CDR3 sequence: CASSLDRGSNYGYTF. In DNA, the CDR3 is TGCGCCAGCAGCCTAGACAGGGGGAGCAACTATGGCTACACCTTC. The chain employs TRBV4-3 and TRBJ1-2; 9 nucleotides align to TRBD1. Unmatched junction bases numbered 5, after V lost 4 bases and J lost 2 bases. The CDR3 is 15 residues long. The germline V gene encodes CDR1 LGHNA and CDR2 YSLEER.

Comment on this clone: The same CDR3 can be traced to other DNA sequences in this sample. V gene TRBV27 combines with J gene TRBJ2-7, with TRBD2 matching 13 bases. Trimming cost V 2 bases and J 2 bases; bases outside gene matches: 0. CDR1 and CDR2 from the germline V gene are MNHEY and SMNVEV (reference sequence). This CDR3 is built from 15 residues. Here the CDR3 reads CASSLGTSGAYEQYF. Here the CDR3 DNA reads TGTGCCAGCAGTTTAGGGACTAGCGGGGCCTACGAGCAGTACTTC.

This rearrangement joins TRBV27 to TRBJ2-7; maybe TRBD2 (5 bases). V lost 6 bases and J 4 bases, leaving 19 bases between the germline ends. This CDR3 has 15 residues. Per the germline V gene, CDR1 is MNHEY and CDR2 is SMNVEV (reference sequence). CDR3 region: CASSPIRGEGYEQYF. CDR3 bases: TGTGCCAGCAGCCCCATTCGGGGAGAGGGATACGAGCAGTACTTC.

The chain couples TRBV30 to TRBJ2-4; 8 bases are a match to TRBD1. Germline CDR1 reads GTSNPN; CDR2 reads SVGIG (reference sequence). V gave up 3 bases and J gave up 1 base; unmatched junction bases: 17. The CDR3 consists of 19 residues. The CDR3 nucleotides read TGTGCCTGGAGCTTTGGGGCAGGGGGCGCGGTAGTGGCCAAAAACATTCAGTACTTC. It specifies CAWSFGAGGAVVAKNIQYF. The complete variable domain, with remaining parts taken from reference TRBV30 and TRBJ2-4, reads SQTIHQWPATLVQPVGSPLSLECTVEGTSNPNLYWYRQAAGRGLQLLFYSVGIGQISSEVPQNLSASRPQDRQFILSSKKLLLSDSGFYLCAWSFGAGGAVVAKNIQYFGAGTRLSVL.

In its sample, this clone was seen a few times. J is TRBJ2-2 and V is TRBV5-1, with 13 bases aligning to TRBD2. Unmatched junction bases numbered 7, after V lost 6 bases and J lost 2 bases. The CDR3 covers 17 residues. Germline CDR1 is SGHRS and CDR2 is YFSETQ. CDR3 in amino acids: CASTELAGGGNTGELFF. Here the CDR3 DNA reads TGCGCCAGCACCGAACTAGCGGGAGGGGGAAACACCGGGGAGCTGTTTTTT.

V and J are TRBV2 and TRBJ2-1, with D perhaps TRBD2 (6 bases). Per the germline V gene, CDR1 is SNHLY and CDR2 is FYNNEI. The CDR3 consists of 14 residues. V gave up 6 bases and J gave up 1 base, with 10 bases separating them. DNA of the CDR3: TGTGCCAGCAGCGGGAGATTGTCCTACAATGAGCAGTTCTTC. Translated: CASSGRLSYNEQFF.

The rearrangement links TRBV27 to TRBJ2-2; D not certain. This CDR3 has 13 residues. Germline V gives CDR1 MNHEY, CDR2 SMNVEV (reference sequence). V lost 6 bases and J lost 6, with 11 bases in between. The DNA for the CDR3 is TGTGCCAGCAGGTCTACAGCCGCCGGGGAGCTGTTTTTT. Protein product: CASRSTAAGELFF.

The DNA of the CDR3 is TGTGCCAGCAGCTTTTACTTTAGCGGGAGGGGGCAAGAGACCCAGTACTTC. Translating it yields CASSFYFSGRGQETQYF. This rearrangement joins TRBV27 to TRBJ2-5, with 11 nucleotides matching TRBD2. CDR1 is MNHEY, CDR2 SMNVEV, per germline (reference sequence). This CDR3 contains 17 residues. Trimming cost V 6 bases and J 2 bases; bases outside gene matches: 11.

This clone was picked up a small number of times. The V and J genes are TRBV6-1 and TRBJ2-3, with 10 bases that match TRBD1. The trim removed 3 bases at V and 2 bases at J, leaving 5 bases unmatched. Per the germline V gene, CDR1 is MNHNS and CDR2 is SASEGT. The CDR3 length is 16 residues. DNA for the CDR3: TGTGCCAGCAGTGACGCCGGGACAGGGGTCACAGATACGCAGTATTTT. Translation gives CASSDAGTGVTDTQYF.

This chain joins TRBV5-1 and TRBJ1-1; tentatively, D is TRBD1 (5 bases). Trimming removed 4 bases from V and 0 bases from J, with 13 bases in between. The CDR3 length is 15 residues. From germline, CDR1 is SGHRS and CDR2 YFSETQ. In nucleotides, the CDR3 is TGCGCCAGCAGCCCTAACGGGGGAGTGAACACTGAAGCTTTCTTT. Its protein is CASSPNGGVNTEAFF.

This chain links TRBV2 with TRBJ2-5; the match to TRBD1 covers 9 bases. V gave up 9 bases and J gave up 4 bases; unmatched junction bases: 6. Germline CDR1 reads SNHLY; CDR2 reads FYNNEI. The CDR3 runs 13 residues. The CDR3 DNA reads TGTGCCAGTCCACAGGGGGCAGGAGAGACCCAGTACTTC. Its translation: CASPQGAGETQYF.

The chain uses TRBV9 and TRBJ2-7; D is perhaps TRBD1 (5 bases). The germline V and J ends were trimmed by 4 bases and 1 base, with 12 bases remaining between them. This CDR3 is 14 amino acids long. CDR1 and CDR2 from the germline V gene are SGDLS and YYNGEE. The CDR3 protein is CASSSQDRSYEQYF. DNA of the CDR3: TGTGCCAGCAGCTCGCAAGACAGATCCTACGAGCAGTACTTC.

V is TRBV30 and J is TRBJ2-3; 10 bases fit TRBD2. Germline V gives CDR1 GTSNPN, CDR2 SVGIG (reference sequence). This CDR3 contains 14 residues. The V segment lost 0 bases and the J segment 8 bases; nucleotides outside the gene matches: 5. The CDR3 nucleotides read TGTGCCTGGAGTGTAGCGGGGGGGGTCGGTACGCAGTATTTT. Its translation is CAWSVAGGVGTQYF.

The chain combines TRBV19 with TRBJ1-5, with 7 bases aligning to TRBD1. Germline V gives CDR1 LNHDA, CDR2 SQIVND (reference sequence). The CDR3 contains 17 residues. J lost 1 base, V lost 3 bases, and 9 bases had no gene match. For the CDR3, the DNA is TGTGCCAGTAGTATTGGGGAGACAGGGCCCAGCAATCAGCCCCAGCATTTT. Translating it yields CASSIGETGPSNQPQHF.

The chain has TRBV2 and TRBJ1-5; tentatively, D is TRBD1 (6 bases). The V gene's germline CDR1 is SNHLY and CDR2 FYNNEI. V was pared by 0 bases and J by 5 bases, with 11 bases between. The CDR3 has 15 residues. CDR3 coding DNA: TGTGCCAGCAGTGAAGCCCGGACAGTACATCAGCCCCAGCATTTT. It specifies CASSEARTVHQPQHF.

The chain carries TRBV19 and TRBJ1-1; 9 nucleotides match TRBD1. This CDR3 has 17 amino acids. In germline, CDR1 is LNHDA, CDR2 SQIVND (reference sequence). V shed 0 bases, J shed 10 bases, and the junction held 15 bases outside the gene matches. In DNA form, the CDR3 reads TGTGCCAGTAGTATAGACCTAACAGGGGGCAGCCTGTATGGAGCTTTCTTT. It specifies CASSIDLTGGSLYGAFF.

The CDR3 reads CASSIGDSNYGYTF. In nucleotides, the CDR3 is TGTGCCAGTAGTATTGGAGACAGTAACTATGGCTACACCTTC. The chain uses TRBV19 and TRBJ1-2; TRBD1 is a possible D gene (5 bases). Trimming shortened V by 3 bases and J by 1 base, and 9 bases separated the two germline ends. Germline V gene lookup returns CDR1 LNHDA and CDR2 SQIVND (reference sequence). This CDR3 is 14 amino acids long.

The V and J genes are TRBV5-1 and TRBJ1-1; D is unresolved. CDR3 length: 14 amino acids. The V gene lost 0 bases and the J gene lost 3 bases, with 9 bases spanning the gap. Germline V lookup: CDR1 SGHRS, CDR2 YFSETQ. The CDR3 loop reads CASSLASVDTEAFF. CDR3 DNA: TGCGCCAGCAGCTTGGCCTCGGTGGACACTGAAGCTTTCTTT.

The genes are TRBV14 and TRBJ1-3; D call uncertain. Per the germline V gene, CDR1 is SGHDN and CDR2 is FVKESK. Trimming removed 4 bases from V and 0 bases from J, with 7 bases in between. This CDR3 has 14 residues. The CDR3 loop is CASSPELSGNTIYF. CDR3 coding DNA: TGTGCCAGCAGCCCCGAGCTCTCTGGAAACACCATATATTTT. Based on the CDR3 plus reference TRBV14 and TRBJ1-3, the full variable domain is EAGVTQFPSHSVIEKGQTVTLRCDPISGHDNLYWYRRVMGKEIKFLLHFVKESKQDESGMPNNRFLAERTGGTYSTLKVQPAELEDSGVYFCASSPELSGNTIYFGEGSWLTVV.

The rearrangement links TRBV11-2 to TRBJ2-5; 9 nucleotides agree with TRBD2. CDR3 size: 13 residues. Germline-derived CDR1 and CDR2 are SGHAT and FQNNGV. Trimming took 5 bases from V and 7 from J; bases not matched to a gene: 5. The CDR3 nucleotides read TGTGCCAGCAGCCCGAAGACTAGCGGGACCCAGTACTTC. Residues: CASSPKTSGTQYF.